Reported below is one T cell receptor beta chain. The antigen remains undetermined. The data stem from a study of graft-versus-host responses after intestinal transplantation. Study in general: Recipients underwent multivisceral, liver-intestinal, or isolated intestinal transplants. Every recipient had anti-thymocyte globulin induction and roughly three years of tacrolimus plus steroids.

Measured with immunoSEQ multiplex PCR; TCRdb has only the in-frame clones, and not every one. The sample yields about 88,000 clones, approximately 89% seen once. After removal of 5 bases from V and 4 bases from J, the junction contained 2 bases not matched to a gene. CDR3 length: 15 amino acids. Germline CDR1 SGHTA, CDR2 FQGTGA. General study results and limits: Some GvH clones were seen earlier in gut or blood, suggesting intestinal origin. Where graft-donor T cell macrochimerism was present, patients had high graft-versus-host to host-versus-graft clonal ratios in allografts.

The source was unstimulated CD4+ T cells sorted from spleen or lymph node cells, collected before transplant. The chain joins TRBV7-3 to TRBJ2-1; 13 bases match TRBD2. This TCR came from a human donor who was the organ donor for an intestinal transplant. The CDR3, as DNA: TGTGCCAGCAGCCGGACTAGCGGGAGTTACAATGAGCAGTTCTTC. It encodes CASSRTSGSYNEQFF.